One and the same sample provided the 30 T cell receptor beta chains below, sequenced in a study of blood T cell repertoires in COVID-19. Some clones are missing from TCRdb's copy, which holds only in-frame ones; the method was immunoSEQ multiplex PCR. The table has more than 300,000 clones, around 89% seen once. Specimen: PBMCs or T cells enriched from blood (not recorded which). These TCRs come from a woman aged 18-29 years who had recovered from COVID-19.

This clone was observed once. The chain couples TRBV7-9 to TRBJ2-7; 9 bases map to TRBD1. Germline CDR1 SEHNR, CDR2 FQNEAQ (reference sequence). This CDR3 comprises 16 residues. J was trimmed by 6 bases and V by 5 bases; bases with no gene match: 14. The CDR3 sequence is CASSPRVWDRVSEQYF. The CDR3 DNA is TGTGCCAGCAGCCCGAGGGTCTGGGACAGGGTAAGCGAGCAGTACTTC.

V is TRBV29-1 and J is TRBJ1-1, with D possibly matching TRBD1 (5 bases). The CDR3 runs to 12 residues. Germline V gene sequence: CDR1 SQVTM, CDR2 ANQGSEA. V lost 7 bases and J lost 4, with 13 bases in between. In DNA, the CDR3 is TGCAGCGCCGGGACTCAGGGCACTGAAGCTTTCTTT. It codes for CSAGTQGTEAFF.

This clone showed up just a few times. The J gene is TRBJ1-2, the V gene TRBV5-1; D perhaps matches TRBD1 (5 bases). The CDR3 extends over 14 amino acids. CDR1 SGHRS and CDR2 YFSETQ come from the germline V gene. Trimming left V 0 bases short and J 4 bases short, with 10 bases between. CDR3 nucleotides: TGCGCCAGCAGCTTGGGCCGCGGGGGCTATGGCTACACCTTC. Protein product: CASSLGRGGYGYTF.

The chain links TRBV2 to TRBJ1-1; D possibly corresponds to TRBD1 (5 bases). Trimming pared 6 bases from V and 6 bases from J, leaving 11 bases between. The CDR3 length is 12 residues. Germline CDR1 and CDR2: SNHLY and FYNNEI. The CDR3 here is CASRTDFPEAFF. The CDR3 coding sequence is TGTGCCAGCAGGACAGACTTTCCTGAAGCTTTCTTT. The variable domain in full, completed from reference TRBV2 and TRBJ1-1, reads EPEVTQTPSHQVTQMGQEVILRCVPISNHLYFYWYRQILGQKVEFLVSFYNNEISEKSEIFDDQFSVERPDGSNFTLKIRSTKLEDSAMYFCASRTDFPEAFFGQGTRLTVV.

CDR3: CAWGQYQETQYF. The CDR3 coding sequence is TGTGCCTGGGGACAGTACCAAGAGACCCAGTACTTC. The gene calls are TRBV30 and TRBJ2-5, with D perhaps TRBD1 (6 bases). CDR1 is GTSNPN, CDR2 SVGIG, per germline (reference sequence). Trimming took 5 bases from V and 0 from J, leaving 7 bases between them. The CDR3 has 12 residues.

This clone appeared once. The CDR3 protein is CAWSLRGIAGANVLTF. In nucleotides, the CDR3 is TGTGCCTGGAGTCTAAGGGGAATAGCTGGGGCCAACGTCCTGACTTTC. The chain carries TRBV30 and TRBJ2-6, with D possibly TRBD1 on 5 matching bases. The V gene lost 2 bases and the J gene lost 2 bases, with 13 bases spanning the gap. Germline V gene data show CDR1 as GTSNPN and CDR2 as SVGIG (reference sequence). CDR3 length: 16 residues. Together with reference TRBV30 and TRBJ2-6, the CDR3 gives the full variable domain: SQTIHQWPATLVQPVGSPLSLECTVEGTSNPNLYWYRQAAGRGLQLLFYSVGIGQISSEVPQNLSASRPQDRQFILSSKKLLLSDSGFYLCAWSLRGIAGANVLTFGAGSRLTVL.

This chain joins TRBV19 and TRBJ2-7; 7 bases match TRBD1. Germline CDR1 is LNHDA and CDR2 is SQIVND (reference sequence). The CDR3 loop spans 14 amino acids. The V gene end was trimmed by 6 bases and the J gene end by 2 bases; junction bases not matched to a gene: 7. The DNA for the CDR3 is TGTGCCAGTAGGTACCGACAGGGTACCTACGAGCAGTACTTC. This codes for CASRYRQGTYEQYF. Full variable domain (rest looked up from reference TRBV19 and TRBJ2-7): DGGITQSPKYLFRKEGQNVTLSCEQNLNHDAMYWYRQDPGQGLRLIYYSQIVNDFQKGDIAEGYSVSREKKESFPLTVTSAQKNPTAFYLCASRYRQGTYEQYFGPGTRLTVT.

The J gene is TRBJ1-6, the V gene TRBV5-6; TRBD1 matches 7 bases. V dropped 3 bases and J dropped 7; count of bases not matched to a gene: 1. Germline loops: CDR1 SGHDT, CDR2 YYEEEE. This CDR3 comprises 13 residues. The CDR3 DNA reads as TGTGCCAGCAGCTGGGACAGAAATTCACCCCTCCACTTT. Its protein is CASSWDRNSPLHF.

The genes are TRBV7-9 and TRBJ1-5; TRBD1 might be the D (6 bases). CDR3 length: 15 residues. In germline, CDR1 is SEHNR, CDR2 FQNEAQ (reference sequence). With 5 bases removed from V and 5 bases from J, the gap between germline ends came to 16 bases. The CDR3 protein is CASSGTGNGYQPQHF. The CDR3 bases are TGTGCCAGCAGCGGTACAGGGAACGGATATCAGCCCCAGCATTTT.

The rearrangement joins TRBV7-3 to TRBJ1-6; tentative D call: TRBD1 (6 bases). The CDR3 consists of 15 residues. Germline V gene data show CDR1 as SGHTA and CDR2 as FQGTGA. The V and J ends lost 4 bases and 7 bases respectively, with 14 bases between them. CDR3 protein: CASSSMDSKNSPLHF. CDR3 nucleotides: TGTGCCAGCAGCTCGATGGACAGTAAGAATTCACCCCTCCACTTT.

CDR3 sequence reads: CASSLTLRQGVPYEQYF. CDR3 nucleotides: TGCGCCAGCAGCTTAACCTTAAGGCAGGGGGTACCCTACGAGCAGTACTTC. The V gene is TRBV5-1, the J gene TRBJ2-7, with 7 bases matching TRBD1. This CDR3 comprises 17 residues. The germline V gene has CDR1 SGHRS and CDR2 YFSETQ. After removal of 2 bases from V and 2 bases from J, the junction contained 13 bases not matched to a gene.

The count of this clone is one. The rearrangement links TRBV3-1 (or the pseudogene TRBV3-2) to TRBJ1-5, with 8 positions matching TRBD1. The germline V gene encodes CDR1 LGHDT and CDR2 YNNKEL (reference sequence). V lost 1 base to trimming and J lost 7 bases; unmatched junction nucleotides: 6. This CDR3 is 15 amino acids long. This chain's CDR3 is CASSQGNAGGQPQHF. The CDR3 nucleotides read TGTGCCAGCAGCCAAGGAAATGCAGGGGGCCAGCCCCAGCATTTT.

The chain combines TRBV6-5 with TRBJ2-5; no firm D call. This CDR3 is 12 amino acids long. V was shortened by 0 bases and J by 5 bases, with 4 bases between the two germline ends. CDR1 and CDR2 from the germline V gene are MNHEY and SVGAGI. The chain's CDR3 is CASSYSRETQYF. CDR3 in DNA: TGTGCCAGCAGTTACTCGCGGGAGACCCAGTACTTC.

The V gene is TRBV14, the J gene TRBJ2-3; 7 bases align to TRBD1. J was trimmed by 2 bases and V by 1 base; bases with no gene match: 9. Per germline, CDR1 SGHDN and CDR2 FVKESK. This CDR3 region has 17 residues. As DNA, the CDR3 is TGTGCCAGCAGCCAAGCGTTGGGACAGCCTTTCACAGATACGCAGTATTTT. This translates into CASSQALGQPFTDTQYF.

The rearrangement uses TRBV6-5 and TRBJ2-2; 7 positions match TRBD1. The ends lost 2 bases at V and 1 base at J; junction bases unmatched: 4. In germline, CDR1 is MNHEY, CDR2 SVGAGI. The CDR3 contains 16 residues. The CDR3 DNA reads TGTGCCAGCAGTTACAAGGGGGCTTGGAACACCGGGGAGCTGTTTTTT. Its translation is CASSYKGAWNTGELFF.

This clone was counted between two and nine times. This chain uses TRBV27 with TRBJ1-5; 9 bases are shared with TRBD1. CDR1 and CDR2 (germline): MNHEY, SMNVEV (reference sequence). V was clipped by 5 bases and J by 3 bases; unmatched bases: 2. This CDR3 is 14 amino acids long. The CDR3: CASSRTGVNQPQHF. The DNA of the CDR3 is TGTGCCAGCAGTCGGACAGGGGTCAATCAGCCCCAGCATTTT.

The CDR3 nucleotides read TGTGCCAGCAGCTTCCCCCTTCTAGCGGGGGGGACATCAGATACGCAGTATTTT. The encoded protein is CASSFPLLAGGTSDTQYF. The chain couples TRBV5-4 to TRBJ2-3; 12 bases are shared with TRBD2. The CDR3 has 18 residues. Losses at the gene ends were 2 bases for V and 4 bases for J; bases not matched to a gene: 11. Germline lookup yields CDR1 SGHNT and CDR2 YYREEE (reference sequence). Full variable domain (missing parts from reference TRBV5-4 and TRBJ2-3): ETGVTQSPTHLIKTRGQQVTLRCSSQSGHNTVSWYQQALGQGPQFIFQYYREEENGRGNFPPRFSGLQFPNYSSELNVNALELDDSALYLCASSFPLLAGGTSDTQYFGPGTRLTVL.

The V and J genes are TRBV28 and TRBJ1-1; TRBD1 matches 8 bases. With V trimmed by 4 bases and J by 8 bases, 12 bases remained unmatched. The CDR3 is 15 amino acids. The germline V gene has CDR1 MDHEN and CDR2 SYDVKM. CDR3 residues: CASSSAGRGLGEAFF. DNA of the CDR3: TGTGCCAGCAGTTCAGCCGGCAGGGGGCTGGGGGAAGCTTTCTTT.

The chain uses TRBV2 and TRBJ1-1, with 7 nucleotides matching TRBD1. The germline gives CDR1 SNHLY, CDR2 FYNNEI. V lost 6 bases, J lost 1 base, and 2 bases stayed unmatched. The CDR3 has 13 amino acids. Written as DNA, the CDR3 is TGTGCCAGCAGGGGACAGCCGAACACTGAAGCTTTCTTT. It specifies CASRGQPNTEAFF. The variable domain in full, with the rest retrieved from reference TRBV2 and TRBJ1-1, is EPEVTQTPSHQVTQMGQEVILRCVPISNHLYFYWYRQILGQKVEFLVSFYNNEISEKSEIFDDQFSVERPDGSNFTLKIRSTKLEDSAMYFCASRGQPNTEAFFGQGTRLTVV.

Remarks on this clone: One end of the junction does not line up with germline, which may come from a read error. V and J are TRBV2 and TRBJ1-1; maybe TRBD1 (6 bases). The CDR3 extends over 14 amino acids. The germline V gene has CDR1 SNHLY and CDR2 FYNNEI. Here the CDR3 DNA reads TGTGCCAGGAGTGCCGGGGGGCCGAACACTGAAGCTTTCTTT. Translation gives CARSAGGPNTEAFF. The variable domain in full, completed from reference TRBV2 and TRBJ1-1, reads EPEVTQTPSHQVTQMGQEVILRCVPISNHLYFYWYRQILGQKVEFLVSFYNNEISEKSEIFDDQFSVERPDGSNFTLKIRSTKLEDSAMYFCARSAGGPNTEAFFGQGTRLTVV.

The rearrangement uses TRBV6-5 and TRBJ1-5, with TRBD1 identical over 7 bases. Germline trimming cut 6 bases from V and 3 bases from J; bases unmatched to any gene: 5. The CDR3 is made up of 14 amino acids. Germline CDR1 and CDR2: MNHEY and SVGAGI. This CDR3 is CASSSDRVNQPQHF. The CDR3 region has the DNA TGTGCCAGCAGCTCCGACAGGGTCAATCAGCCCCAGCATTTT.

CDR3 nucleotides: TGTGCCTGGAGTGTCCCCGTCCTGAACACTGAAGCTTTCTTT. The encoded protein is CAWSVPVLNTEAFF. The genes are TRBV30 and TRBJ1-1; D not certain. Germline V CDR1 and CDR2: GTSNPN, SVGIG (reference sequence). Trimming removed 0 bases at V and 0 bases at J, with 8 bases between. The CDR3 has 14 amino acids.

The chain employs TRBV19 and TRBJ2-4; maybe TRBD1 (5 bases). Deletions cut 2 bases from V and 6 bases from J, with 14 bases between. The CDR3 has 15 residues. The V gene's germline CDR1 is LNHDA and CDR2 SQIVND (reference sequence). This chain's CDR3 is CASSIMDTRANIQYF. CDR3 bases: TGTGCCAGTAGTATAATGGACACAAGGGCAAACATTCAGTACTTC.

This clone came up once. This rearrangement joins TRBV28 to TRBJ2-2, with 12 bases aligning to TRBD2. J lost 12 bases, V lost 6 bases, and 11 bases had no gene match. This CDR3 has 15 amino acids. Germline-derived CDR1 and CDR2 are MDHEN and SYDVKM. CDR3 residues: CASSSTSGGTGQLFF. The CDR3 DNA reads TGTGCCAGCAGCTCAACTAGCGGGGGGACGGGCCAGCTGTTTTTT.

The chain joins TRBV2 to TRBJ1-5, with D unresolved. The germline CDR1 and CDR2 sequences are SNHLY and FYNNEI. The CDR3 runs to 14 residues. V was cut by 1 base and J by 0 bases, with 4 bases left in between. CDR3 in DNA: TGTGCCAGCAGTGAAGGTTATAGCAATCAGCCCCAGCATTTT. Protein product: CASSEGYSNQPQHF.

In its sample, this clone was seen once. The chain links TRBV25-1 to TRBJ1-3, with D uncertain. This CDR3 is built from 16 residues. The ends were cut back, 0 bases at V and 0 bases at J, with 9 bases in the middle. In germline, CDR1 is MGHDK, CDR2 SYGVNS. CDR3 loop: CASSEYSSGSGNTIYF. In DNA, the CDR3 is TGTGCCAGCAGTGAATACTCCTCGGGCTCTGGAAACACCATATATTTT.

The CDR3 sequence: CASSLTKSEGTEAFF. CDR3 sequence (DNA): TGTGCCAGCAGCTTAACTAAATCGGAGGGCACTGAAGCTTTCTTT. The chain uses TRBV7-3 and TRBJ1-1; D is undetermined. The length of the CDR3 is 15 residues. Trimming shortened V by 0 bases and J by 4 bases, and 12 bases separated the two germline ends. Germline CDR1 is SGHTA and CDR2 is FQGTGA.

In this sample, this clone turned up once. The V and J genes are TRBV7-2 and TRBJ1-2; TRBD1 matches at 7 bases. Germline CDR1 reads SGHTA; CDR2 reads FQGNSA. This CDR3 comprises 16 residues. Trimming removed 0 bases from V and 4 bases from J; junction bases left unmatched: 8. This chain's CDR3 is CASSLAIGTDPYGYTF. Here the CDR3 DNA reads TGTGCCAGCAGCTTAGCCATTGGGACAGACCCCTATGGCTACACCTTC.

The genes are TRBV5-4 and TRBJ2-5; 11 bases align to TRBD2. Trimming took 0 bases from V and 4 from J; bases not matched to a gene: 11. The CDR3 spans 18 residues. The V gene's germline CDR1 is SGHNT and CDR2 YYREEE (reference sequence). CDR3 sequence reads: CASSLGRASGGRGETQYF. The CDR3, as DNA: TGTGCCAGCAGCTTGGGTAGGGCTAGCGGGGGGCGTGGAGAGACCCAGTACTTC.

The CDR3 region has the DNA TGTGCCAGCAGTTTGGGGTTAGGGGGTACCGGGGAGCTGTTTTTT. This translates into CASSLGLGGTGELFF. The chain employs TRBV27 and TRBJ2-2; D is possibly TRBD1 (6 bases). The CDR3 loop spans 15 amino acids. Between the trimmed V and J ends, which lost 3 bases and 5 bases, there was a span of 13 bases. Germline CDR1 and CDR2: MNHEY and SMNVEV (reference sequence).